This T cell receptor (beta chain) was captured in a study of graft-versus-host responses after intestinal transplantation. Study results and limitations: There were GvH clones found in recipient marrow, and some of them appeared first in ileum or blood.

This clone was seen more than once but under ten times. The antigen is unknown. Clones were sequenced by immunoSEQ multiplex PCR, and TCRdb holds only the in-frame ones, with some missing. The sample has just under 100,000 clones; roughly 90% are singletons. V lost 3 bases, J lost 4 bases, and 9 bases stayed unmatched. The CDR3 is made up of 16 amino acids. CDR1 is SNHLY and CDR2 is FYNNEI in the germline V gene. This receptor was identified in a human patient who received an intestinal transplant, so some T cells may come from the graft donor. The chain recombines TRBV2 with TRBJ1-3, with 7 positions matching TRBD1. The sequences come from PBMCs, collected roughly 68 weeks after intestinal transplant. The CDR3, as DNA: TGTGCCAGCAGTGATAAGACAGGGACTTCGGGAAACACCATATATTTT. This gives the protein CASSDKTGTSGNTIYF. The variable domain in full, with the rest retrieved from reference TRBV2 and TRBJ1-3, is EPEVTQTPSHQVTQMGQEVILRCVPISNHLYFYWYRQILGQKVEFLVSFYNNEISEKSEIFDDQFSVERPDGSNFTLKIRSTKLEDSAMYFCASSDKTGTSGNTIYFGEGSWLTVV.